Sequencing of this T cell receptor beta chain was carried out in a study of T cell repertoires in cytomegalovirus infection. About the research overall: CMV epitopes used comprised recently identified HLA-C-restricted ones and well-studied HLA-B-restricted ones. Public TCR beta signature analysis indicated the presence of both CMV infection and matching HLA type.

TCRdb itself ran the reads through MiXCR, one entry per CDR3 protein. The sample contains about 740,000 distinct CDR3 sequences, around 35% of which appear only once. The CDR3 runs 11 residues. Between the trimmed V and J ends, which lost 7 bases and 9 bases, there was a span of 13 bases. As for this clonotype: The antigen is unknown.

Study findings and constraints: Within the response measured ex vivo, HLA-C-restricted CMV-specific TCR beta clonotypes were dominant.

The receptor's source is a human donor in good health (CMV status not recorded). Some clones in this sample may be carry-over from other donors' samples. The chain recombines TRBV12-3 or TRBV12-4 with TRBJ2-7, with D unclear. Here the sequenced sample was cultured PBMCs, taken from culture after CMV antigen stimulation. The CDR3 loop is CASTASSGQYF. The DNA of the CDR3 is TGTGCCAGCACCGCGTCCTCGGGGCAGTACTTC.